The entry below gives a single T cell receptor (beta chain) sequence along with its context. Its antigen is still unknown. Germline CDR1 SGHAT, CDR2 FQDESV (reference sequence). V lost 4 bases and J 7 bases, leaving 8 bases between the germline ends. This CDR3 is 12 amino acids long. The library put unique molecular identifiers onto individual cDNA molecules. MiXCR, run by TCRdb on the RACE reads, gives a single entry per CDR3 protein. The data show roughly 53,000 distinct CDR3 sequences, with approximately 9.9% seen just once and roughly 17% held by the top ten. Stated time point: patch test 3, about 24 weeks after DPC sensitization. Treatment in this sample: therapeutic diphenylcyclopropenone sensitization with weekly scalp DPC. Blood was collected ahead of every patch test applied. The study extracted total RNA from unfractionated whole blood. The data belong to a study of human T cells and chemical hapten exposure.

Study-level points and caveats: Higher patch test scores went with higher counts of PT1 expanded TCRs.

The receptor's source is a woman between 40 and 50 years old with alopecia areata. Some clones in this sample may be carry-over from other donors' samples. This chain joins TRBV11-1 and TRBJ2-1, with D possibly matching TRBD1 (6 bases). The specimen was whole blood, collected in connection with sensitization to the hapten diphenylcyclopropenone (DPC). In DNA form, the CDR3 reads TGTGCCAGCAGCTCGGACAGAAATGAGCAGTTCTTC. It codes for CASSSDRNEQFF.